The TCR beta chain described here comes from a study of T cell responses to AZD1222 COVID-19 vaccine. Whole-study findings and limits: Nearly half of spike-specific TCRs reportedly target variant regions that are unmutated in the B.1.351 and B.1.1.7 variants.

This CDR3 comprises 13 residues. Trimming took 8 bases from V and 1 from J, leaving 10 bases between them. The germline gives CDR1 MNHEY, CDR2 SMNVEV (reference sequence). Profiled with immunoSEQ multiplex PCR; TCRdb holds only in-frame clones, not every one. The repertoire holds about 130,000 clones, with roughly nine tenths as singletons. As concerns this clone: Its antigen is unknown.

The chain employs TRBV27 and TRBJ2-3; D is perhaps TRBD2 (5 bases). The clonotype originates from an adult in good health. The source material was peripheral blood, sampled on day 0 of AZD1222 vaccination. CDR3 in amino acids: CASRRLRTDTQYF. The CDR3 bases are TGTGCCAGCCGTCGACTACGCACAGATACGCAGTATTTT.